The clone carrying this TCR beta chain was seen a few times. The source of the sample is a study of blood T cell repertoires in COVID-19. Turning to the study itself: Acute and convalescent COVID-19 specimens originated in the United States, Italy and Spain. From T cells, B-cell-depleted T cells, or PBMCs came the material, which was cDNA or gDNA.

Germline V CDR1 and CDR2: MNHNY, SVGAGI (reference sequence). There are 14 residues in the CDR3. V shed 8 bases, J shed 8 bases, and the junction held 9 bases outside the gene matches. Original processing notes: From reference gene primer amplification, estimates of nucleated cell counts were derived. Measured with immunoSEQ multiplex PCR; TCRdb has only the in-frame clones, and not every one. V and J calls and clone size follow that table, whereas D and trimming were derived from the DNA. The data contain about 260,000 clones, 80% to 85% of them singletons. This sequence joins TRBV6-6 and TRBJ1-2; 12 positions match TRBD1. The receptor was derived from a man aged 55-75 years with acute or convalescent COVID-19. Sample: peripheral blood. CDR3 coding DNA: TGTGCCAGCGGACCGGGACAGGGGGCGGGAGGCTACACCTTC. Amino acid sequence: CASGPGQGAGGYTF.